The rows below give T cell receptor beta chains drawn from one sample of a study of cytomegalovirus exposure and HLA in healthy donors. Produced via immunoSEQ multiplex PCR; TCRdb's table is partial and in-frame only. Of around 99,000 clones listed, under 85% are singletons. Sequencing used PBMCs. Receptor source: a woman in her fifties or sixties in good health and CMV-seropositive. The CDR3 runs from the conserved cysteine through the conserved F or W. A D gene is named only where the DNA matches it firmly. Rows may omit the clone size; those that give it use once, few, many or a size class.

TRBV11-3	NA	NA	TRBJ2-3	TGTGCCAGCAGCTTCGGCTCGGGTGAGGGCACAGATACGCAGTATTTT	CASSFGSGEGTDTQYF
TRBV27	TRBD2	few	TRBJ2-5	TGTGCCAGCAGTTCCCGACTAGCGGGATTGGAGACCCAGTACTTC	CASSSRLAGLETQYF
TRBV6-6	NA	NA	TRBJ2-2	TGTGCCAGCACCCTAGGGAGGAACACCGGGGAGCTGTTTTTT	CASTLGRNTGELFF
TRBV18	NA	NA	TRBJ1-2	TGTGCCAGCTCACCACAAAGCGATAGGAACTATGGCTACACCTTC	CASSPQSDRNYGYTF
TRBV25-1	NA	NA	TRBJ2-3	TGTGCCAGCAGTGAATTTAAAGGGGCAGGGAGCACAGATACGCAGTATTTT	CASSEFKGAGSTDTQYF
TRBV9	NA	NA	TRBJ2-1	TGTGCCAGCAGCGTTTCGGGGGTCATTGGGAATGAGCAGTTCTTC	CASSVSGVIGNEQFF
TRBV7-9	TRBD2	NA	TRBJ2-5	TGTGCCAGCAGCTTCCGGGGGGGATTGGGCCAAGAGACCCAGTACTTC	CASSFRGGLGQETQYF
TRBV19	TRBD2	once	TRBJ2-1	TGTGCCAGTACCCCCCTAGCGGGGGGCTACAATGAGCAGTTCTTC	CASTPLAGGYNEQFF
TRBV5-1	NA	NA	TRBJ1-5	TGCGCCAGCAGCTTGGCCGGAGGTGCTCAGCCCCAGCATTTT	CASSLAGGAQPQHF
TRBV9	TRBD1	NA	TRBJ1-1	TGTGCCAGCAGCGCCTTCGGGGACAGGGTTGCTGAAGCTTTCTTT	CASSAFGDRVAEAFF
TRBV11-2	TRBD1	few	TRBJ2-7	TGTGCCAGCAGCTTAGTGACAGGGGGCTCCTACGAGCAGTACTTC	CASSLVTGGSYEQYF
TRBV9	NA	NA	TRBJ2-5	TGTGCCAGCAGCCCTAGCCCGAGGCAAGAGACCCAGTACTTC	CASSPSPRQETQYF
TRBV7-3	TRBD1	NA	TRBJ2-5	TGTGCCAGCAGCTTAAATGGACAGGGGGTAGAGACCCAGTACTTC	CASSLNGQGVETQYF
TRBV6-6	TRBD1	NA	TRBJ1-1	TGTGCCAGCCGGACAGGGCAGAACACTGAAGCTTTCTTT	CASRTGQNTEAFF